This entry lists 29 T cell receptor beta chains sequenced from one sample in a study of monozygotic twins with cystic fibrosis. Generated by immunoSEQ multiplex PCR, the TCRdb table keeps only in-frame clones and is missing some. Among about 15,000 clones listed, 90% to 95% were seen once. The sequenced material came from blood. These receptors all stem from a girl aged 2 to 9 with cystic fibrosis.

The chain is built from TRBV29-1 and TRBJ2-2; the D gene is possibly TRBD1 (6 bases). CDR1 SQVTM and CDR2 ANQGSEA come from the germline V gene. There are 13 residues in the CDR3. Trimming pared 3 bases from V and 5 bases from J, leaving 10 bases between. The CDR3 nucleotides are TGCAGCGTTGAGGACAGTCAGACCGGGGAGCTGTTTTTT. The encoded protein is CSVEDSQTGELFF.

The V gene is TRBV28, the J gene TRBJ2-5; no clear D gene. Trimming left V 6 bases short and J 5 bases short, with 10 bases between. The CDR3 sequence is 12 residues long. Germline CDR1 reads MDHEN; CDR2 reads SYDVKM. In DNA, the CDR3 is TGTGCCAGCAGCCCCTCGCGGGAGACCCAGTACTTC. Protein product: CASSPSRETQYF.

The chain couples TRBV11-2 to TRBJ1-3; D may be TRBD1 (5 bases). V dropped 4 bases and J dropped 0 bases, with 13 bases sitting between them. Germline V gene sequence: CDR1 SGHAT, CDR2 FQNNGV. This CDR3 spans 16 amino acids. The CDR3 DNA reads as TGTGCCAGCAGCTACGGAACAGGAGACTCTGGAAACACCATATATTTT. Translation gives CASSYGTGDSGNTIYF.

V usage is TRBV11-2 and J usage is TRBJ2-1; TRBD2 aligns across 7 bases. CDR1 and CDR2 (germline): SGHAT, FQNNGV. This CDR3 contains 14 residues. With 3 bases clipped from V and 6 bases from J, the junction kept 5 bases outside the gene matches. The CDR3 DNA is TGTGCCAGCAGCTTGAGCGGGACTGTCAATGAGCAGTTCTTC. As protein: CASSLSGTVNEQFF.

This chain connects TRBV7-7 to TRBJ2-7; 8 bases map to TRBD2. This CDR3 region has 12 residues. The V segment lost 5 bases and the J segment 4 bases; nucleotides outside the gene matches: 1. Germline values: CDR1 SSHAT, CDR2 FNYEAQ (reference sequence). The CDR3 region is CASSPSGYEQYF. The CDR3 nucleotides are TGTGCCAGCAGCCCTAGCGGGTACGAGCAGTACTTC.

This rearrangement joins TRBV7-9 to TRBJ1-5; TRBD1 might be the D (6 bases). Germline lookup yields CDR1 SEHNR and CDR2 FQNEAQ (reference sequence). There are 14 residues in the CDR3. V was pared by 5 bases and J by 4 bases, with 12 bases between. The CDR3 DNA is TGTGCCAGCAGCCCCGGGGGCAGTAATCAGCCCCAGCATTTT. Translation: CASSPGGSNQPQHF.

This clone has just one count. The CDR3 region has the DNA TGTGCCAGCAGCCGGGCCCCGGACACTGAAGCTTTCTTT. Translation: CASSRAPDTEAFF. The gene calls are TRBV7-9 and TRBJ1-1; D unclear. Germline CDR1 is SEHNR and CDR2 is FQNEAQ (reference sequence). V shed 5 bases and J shed 3 bases, with 10 bases lying between them. There are 13 residues in the CDR3.

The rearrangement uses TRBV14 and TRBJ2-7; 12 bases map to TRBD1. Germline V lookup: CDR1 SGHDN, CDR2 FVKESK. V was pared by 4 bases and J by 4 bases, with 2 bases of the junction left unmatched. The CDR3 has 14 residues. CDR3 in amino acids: CASSRDRGLYEQYF. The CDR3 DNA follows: TGTGCCAGCAGCCGGGACAGGGGGCTGTACGAGCAGTACTTC.

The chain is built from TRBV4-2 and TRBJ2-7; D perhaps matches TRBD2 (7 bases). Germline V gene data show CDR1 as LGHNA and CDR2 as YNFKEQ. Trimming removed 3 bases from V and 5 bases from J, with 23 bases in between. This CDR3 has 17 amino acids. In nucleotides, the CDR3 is TGTGCCAGCAGCCAGGTCGGGGCTGCGGGGGCGGGCGACGAGCAGTACTTC. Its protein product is CASSQVGAAGAGDEQYF.

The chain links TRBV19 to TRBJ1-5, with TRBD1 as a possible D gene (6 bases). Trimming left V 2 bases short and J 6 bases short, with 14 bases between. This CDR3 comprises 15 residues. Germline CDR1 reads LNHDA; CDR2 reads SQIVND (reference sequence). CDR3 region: CASSIFYRAGQPQHF. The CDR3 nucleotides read TGTGCCAGTAGTATATTTTACAGGGCGGGTCAGCCCCAGCATTTT.

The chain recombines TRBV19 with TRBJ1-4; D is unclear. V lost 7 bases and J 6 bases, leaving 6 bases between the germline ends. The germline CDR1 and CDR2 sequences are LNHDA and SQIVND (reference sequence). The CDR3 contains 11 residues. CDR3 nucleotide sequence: TGTGCCAGTACCCTGGATGAAAAACTGTTTTTT. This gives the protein CASTLDEKLFF.

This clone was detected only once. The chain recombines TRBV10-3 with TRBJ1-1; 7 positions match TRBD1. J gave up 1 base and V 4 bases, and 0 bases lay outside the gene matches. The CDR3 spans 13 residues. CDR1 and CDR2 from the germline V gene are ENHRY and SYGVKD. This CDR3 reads CAISGQGNTEAFF. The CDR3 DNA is TGTGCCATCAGTGGACAGGGGAACACTGAAGCTTTCTTT.

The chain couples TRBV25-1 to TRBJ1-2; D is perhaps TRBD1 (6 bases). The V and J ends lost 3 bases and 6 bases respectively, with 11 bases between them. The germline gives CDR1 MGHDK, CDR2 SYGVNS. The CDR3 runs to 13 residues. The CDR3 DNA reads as TGTGCCAGCAGTGATGGGGGGGCCAATGGCTACACCTTC. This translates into CASSDGGANGYTF.

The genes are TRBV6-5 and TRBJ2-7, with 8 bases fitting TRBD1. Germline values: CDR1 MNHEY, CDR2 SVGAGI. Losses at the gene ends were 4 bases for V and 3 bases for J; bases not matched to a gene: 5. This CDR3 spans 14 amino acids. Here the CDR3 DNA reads TGTGCCAGCAGTTTCGCAGGGGGCGGCTACGAGCAGTACTTC. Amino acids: CASSFAGGGYEQYF.

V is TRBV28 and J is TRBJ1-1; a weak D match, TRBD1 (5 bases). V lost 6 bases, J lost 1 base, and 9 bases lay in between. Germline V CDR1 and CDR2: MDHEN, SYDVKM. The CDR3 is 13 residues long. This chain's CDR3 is CASSRGQNTEAFF. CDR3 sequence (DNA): TGTGCCAGCAGCCGCGGACAGAACACTGAAGCTTTCTTT.

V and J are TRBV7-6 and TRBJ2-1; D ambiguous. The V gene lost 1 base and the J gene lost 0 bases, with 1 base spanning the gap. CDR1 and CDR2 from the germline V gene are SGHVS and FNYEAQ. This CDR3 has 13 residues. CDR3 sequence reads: CASSLGSYNEQFF. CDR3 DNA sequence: TGTGCCAGCAGCTTAGGCTCCTACAATGAGCAGTTCTTC.

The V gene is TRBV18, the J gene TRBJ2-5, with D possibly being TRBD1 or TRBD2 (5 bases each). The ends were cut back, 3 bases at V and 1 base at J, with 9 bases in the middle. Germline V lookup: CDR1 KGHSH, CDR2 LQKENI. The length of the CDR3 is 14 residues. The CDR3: CASSPPGTQETQYF. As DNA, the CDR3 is TGTGCCAGCTCACCCCCAGGGACCCAAGAGACCCAGTACTTC.

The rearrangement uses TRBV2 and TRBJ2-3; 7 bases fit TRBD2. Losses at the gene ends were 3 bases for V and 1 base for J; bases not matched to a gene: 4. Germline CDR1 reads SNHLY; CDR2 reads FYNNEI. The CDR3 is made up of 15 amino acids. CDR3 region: CASSEAGVGTDTQYF. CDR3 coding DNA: TGTGCCAGCAGTGAGGCGGGAGTGGGCACAGATACGCAGTATTTT.

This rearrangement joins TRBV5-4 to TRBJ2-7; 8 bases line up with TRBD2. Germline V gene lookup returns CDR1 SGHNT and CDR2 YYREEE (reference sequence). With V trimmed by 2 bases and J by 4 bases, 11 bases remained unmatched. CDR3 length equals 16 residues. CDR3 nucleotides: TGTGCCAGCAGCTTAGGACTAGCTGGGCTCGAATACGAGCAGTACTTC. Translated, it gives CASSLGLAGLEYEQYF.

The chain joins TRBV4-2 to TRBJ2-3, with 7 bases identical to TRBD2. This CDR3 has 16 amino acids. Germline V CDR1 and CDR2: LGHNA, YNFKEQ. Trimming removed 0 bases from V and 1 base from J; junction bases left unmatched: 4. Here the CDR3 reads CASSQDSLAGTDTQYF. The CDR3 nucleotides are TGTGCCAGCAGCCAAGATAGCCTAGCGGGCACAGATACGCAGTATTTT.

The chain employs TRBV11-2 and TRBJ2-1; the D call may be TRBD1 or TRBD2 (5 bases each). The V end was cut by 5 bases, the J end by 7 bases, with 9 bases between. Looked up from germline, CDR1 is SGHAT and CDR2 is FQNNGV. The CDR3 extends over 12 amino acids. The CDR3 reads CASSQRGNEQFF. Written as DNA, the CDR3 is TGTGCCAGCAGCCAGAGGGGAAATGAGCAGTTCTTC. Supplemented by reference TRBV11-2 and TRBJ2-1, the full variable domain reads EAGVAQSPRYKIIEKRQSVAFWCNPISGHATLYWYQQILGQGPKLLIQFQNNGVVDDSQLPKDRFSAERLKGVDSTLKIQPAKLEDSAVYLCASSQRGNEQFFGPGTRLTVL.

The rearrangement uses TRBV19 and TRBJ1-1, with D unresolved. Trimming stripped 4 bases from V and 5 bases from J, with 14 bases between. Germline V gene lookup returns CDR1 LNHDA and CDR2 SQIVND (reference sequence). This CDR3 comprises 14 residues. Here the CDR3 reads CASSTRGAGTEAFF. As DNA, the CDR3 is TGTGCCAGTAGTACTAGAGGAGCGGGAACTGAAGCTTTCTTT. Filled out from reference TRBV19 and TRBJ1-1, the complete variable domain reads DGGITQSPKYLFRKEGQNVTLSCEQNLNHDAMYWYRQDPGQGLRLIYYSQIVNDFQKGDIAEGYSVSREKKESFPLTVTSAQKNPTAFYLCASSTRGAGTEAFFGQGTRLTVV.

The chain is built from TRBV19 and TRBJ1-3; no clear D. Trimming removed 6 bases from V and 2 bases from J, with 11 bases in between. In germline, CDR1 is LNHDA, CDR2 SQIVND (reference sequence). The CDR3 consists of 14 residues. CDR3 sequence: CASRKGEAGNTIYF. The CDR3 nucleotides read TGTGCCAGTAGGAAGGGCGAGGCTGGAAACACCATATATTTT. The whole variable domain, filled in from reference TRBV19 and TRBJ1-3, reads DGGITQSPKYLFRKEGQNVTLSCEQNLNHDAMYWYRQDPGQGLRLIYYSQIVNDFQKGDIAEGYSVSREKKESFPLTVTSAQKNPTAFYLCASRKGEAGNTIYFGEGSWLTVV.

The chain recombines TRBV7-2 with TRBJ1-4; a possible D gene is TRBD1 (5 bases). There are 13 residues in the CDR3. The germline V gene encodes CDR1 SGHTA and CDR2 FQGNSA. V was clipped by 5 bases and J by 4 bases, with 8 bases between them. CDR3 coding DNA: TGTGCCAGCAGCCAAAGGGGTAATGAAAAACTGTTTTTT. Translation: CASSQRGNEKLFF.

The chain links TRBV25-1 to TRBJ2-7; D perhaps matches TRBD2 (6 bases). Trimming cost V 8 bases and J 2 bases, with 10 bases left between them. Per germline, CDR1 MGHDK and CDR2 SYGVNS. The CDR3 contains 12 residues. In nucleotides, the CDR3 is TGTGCCAGCGCGACGGGAGCCTACGAGCAGTACTTC. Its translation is CASATGAYEQYF.

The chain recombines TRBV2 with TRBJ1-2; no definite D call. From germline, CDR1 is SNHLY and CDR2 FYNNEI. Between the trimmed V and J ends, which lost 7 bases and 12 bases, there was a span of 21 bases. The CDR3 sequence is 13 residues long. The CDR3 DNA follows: TGTGCCAGCACTAGTGAGTTGGGGAGATCGAACACCTTC. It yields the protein CASTSELGRSNTF. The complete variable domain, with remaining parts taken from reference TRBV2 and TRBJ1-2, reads EPEVTQTPSHQVTQMGQEVILRCVPISNHLYFYWYRQILGQKVEFLVSFYNNEISEKSEIFDDQFSVERPDGSNFTLKIRSTKLEDSAMYFCASTSELGRSNTFGSGTRLTVV.

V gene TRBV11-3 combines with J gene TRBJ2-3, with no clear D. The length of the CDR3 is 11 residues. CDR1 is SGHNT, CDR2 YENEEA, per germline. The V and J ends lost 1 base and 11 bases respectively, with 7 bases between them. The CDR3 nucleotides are TGTGCCAGCAGCTTAGGTCTTGAGCAGTATTTT. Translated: CASSLGLEQYF. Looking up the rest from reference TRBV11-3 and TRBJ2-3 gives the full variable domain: EAGVVQSPRYKIIEKKQPVAFWCNPISGHNTLYWYLQNLGQGPELLIRYENEEAVDDSQLPKDRFSAERLKGVDSTLKIQPAELGDSAVYLCASSLGLEQYFGPGTRLTVL.

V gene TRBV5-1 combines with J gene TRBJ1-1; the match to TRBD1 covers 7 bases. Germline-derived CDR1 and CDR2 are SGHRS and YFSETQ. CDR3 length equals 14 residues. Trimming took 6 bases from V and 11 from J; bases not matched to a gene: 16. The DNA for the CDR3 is TGCGCCAGCACCCCCTCCGGAGGGGGCCCCGGGGCTTTCTTT. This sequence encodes CASTPSGGGPGAFF.

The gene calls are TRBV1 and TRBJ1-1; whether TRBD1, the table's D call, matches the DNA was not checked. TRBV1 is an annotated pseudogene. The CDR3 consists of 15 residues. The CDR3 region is CTSSYQGGRVTEAFF. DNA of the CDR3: TGCACCAGCAGCTATCAGGGGGGTCGCGTAACTGAAGCTTTCTTT.